These 26 T cell receptor beta chains share one sample of origin, sequenced in a study of monozygotic twins with inflammatory bowel disease. TCRdb reprocessed the 5' RACE reads; each CDR3 protein has one entry and no DNA is given. Its table lists fewer than 550,000 distinct CDR3 sequences. Material: blood. The source is a human donor with ulcerative colitis or Crohn's disease, or a healthy co-twin of an affected twin (not recorded which).

The chain is built from TRBV6-1 and TRBJ1-4; there is no DNA to check the TCRdb D call of TRBD1. The CDR3 spans 14 residues. The germline V gene encodes CDR1 MNHNS and CDR2 SASEGT. CDR3 loop: CASSERAGNEKLFF.

This chain uses TRBV6-6 with TRBJ2-5; TCRdb reports TRBD1, a call that lacks DNA to check it against. CDR3 size: 14 residues. CDR1 MNHNY and CDR2 SVGAGI come from the germline V gene (reference sequence). CDR3 loop: CASRTPTGRETQYF.

V gene TRBV3-1 combines with J gene TRBJ2-3; TCRdb's D gene call, TRBD2, goes unchecked for lack of DNA. This CDR3 has 16 amino acids. Looked up from germline, CDR1 is LGHDT and CDR2 is YNNKEL (reference sequence). CDR3 sequence reads: CASSPRLATRTDTQYF.

The V and J genes are TRBV5-5 and TRBJ2-2; TCRdb calls TRBD2, which cannot be checked without DNA. Looked up from germline, CDR1 is SGHKS and CDR2 is YYEKEE (reference sequence). The length of the CDR3 is 16 residues. The CDR3 sequence: CASRALAGANTGELFF.

The rearrangement joins TRBV15 to TRBJ2-2; TCRdb's D call, TRBD2, is unchecked because there is no DNA. Germline V gives CDR1 LNHNV, CDR2 YYDKDF (reference sequence). The length of the CDR3 is 16 residues. Here the CDR3 reads CATSRDPRVLTGELFF.

V and J are TRBV28 and TRBJ1-1. Germline CDR1 and CDR2: MDHEN and SYDVKM. The length of the CDR3 is 14 residues. The CDR3: CASSLGGTPGEAFF.

The V gene is TRBV7-9, the J gene TRBJ1-2; TCRdb indicates TRBD1, and absent DNA this call remains unverified. CDR1 is SEHNR and CDR2 is FQNEAQ in the germline V gene (reference sequence). The CDR3 sequence is 11 residues long. CDR3 loop: CASTQKGGYTF.

The chain uses TRBV20-1 and TRBJ2-1. Germline V gene lookup returns CDR1 DFQATT and CDR2 SNEGSKA (reference sequence). The CDR3 consists of 14 residues. CDR3 protein: CSARVGSSYNEQFF.

V and J are TRBV6-2 or TRBV6-3 and TRBJ1-2. This CDR3 has 14 residues. Germline values: CDR1 MNHEY, CDR2 SVGEGT. The chain's CDR3 is CASSYSREGDGYTF.

This chain joins TRBV7-9 and TRBJ1-1; TCRdb calls TRBD1, which cannot be checked without DNA. Germline lookup yields CDR1 SEHNR and CDR2 FQNEAQ (reference sequence). This CDR3 has 15 residues. This chain's CDR3 is CASSPGTGTNTEAFF.

The chain joins TRBV5-5 to TRBJ2-5; TCRdb indicates TRBD1, and absent DNA this call remains unverified. This CDR3 contains 16 residues. CDR1 is SGHKS, CDR2 YYEKEE, per germline (reference sequence). CDR3 sequence reads: CASSLVGRGGKETQYF.

The rearrangement uses TRBV7-9 and TRBJ1-2; TCRdb proposes TRBD1, but this gene call is untestable without DNA. The CDR3 runs 16 residues. Germline lookup yields CDR1 SEHNR and CDR2 FQNEAQ (reference sequence). This CDR3 is CASSSAGRGQIYGYTF.

The V call is TRBV28, the J call TRBJ1-5; TCRdb returns TRBD1, unconfirmable since there is no DNA. Germline V gene sequence: CDR1 MDHEN, CDR2 SYDVKM. This CDR3 contains 15 residues. The CDR3: CASTSGQGGNQPQHF. Using reference TRBV28 and TRBJ1-5 for the parts outside the CDR3, the full variable domain is DVKVTQSSRYLVKRTGEKVFLECVQDMDHENMFWYRQDPGLGLRLIYFSYDVKMKEKGDIPEGYSVSREKKERFSLILESASTNQTSMYLCASTSGQGGNQPQHFGDGTRLSIL.

CDR3 loop: CASSLKNANTGELFF. J is TRBJ2-2 and V is TRBV5-1. Germline V lookup: CDR1 SGHRS, CDR2 YFSETQ. The CDR3 has 15 residues. Full variable domain (remainder filled in from reference TRBV5-1 and TRBJ2-2): KAGVTQTPRYLIKTRGQQVTLSCSPISGHRSVSWYQQTPGQGLQFLFEYFSETQRNKGNFPGRFSGRQFSNSRSEMNVSTLELGDSALYLCASSLKNANTGELFFGEGSRLTVL.

The chain joins TRBV7-9 to TRBJ2-1; the D gene TCRdb calls, TRBD1, cannot be checked with no DNA. The CDR3 extends over 15 amino acids. The germline V gene encodes CDR1 SEHNR and CDR2 FQNEAQ (reference sequence). The CDR3 protein is CASSLVRGAYNEQFF.

The genes are TRBV9 and TRBJ1-2; the D gene TCRdb calls, TRBD1, cannot be checked with no DNA. The CDR3 loop spans 12 amino acids. Looked up from germline, CDR1 is SGDLS and CDR2 is YYNGEE. The CDR3 sequence: CASSAYRDGYTF.

The gene calls are TRBV3-1 and TRBJ2-1; without DNA, the TCRdb call of TRBD1 cannot be checked. Germline lookup yields CDR1 LGHDT and CDR2 YNNKEL (reference sequence). The CDR3 contains 15 residues. Here the CDR3 reads CASSPRGTGVVEQFF.

The chain is built from TRBV12-3 or TRBV12-4 and TRBJ2-5; the TCRdb D gene call, TRBD1, has no DNA to confirm it. The CDR3 has 14 residues. The chain's CDR3 is CASSLGRFQETQYF.

The chain carries TRBV7-2 and TRBJ1-2. Germline CDR1 reads SGHTA; CDR2 reads FQGNSA. The CDR3 consists of 15 residues. This chain's CDR3 is CASSLSGARDYGYTF.

This chain connects TRBV6-5 to TRBJ1-3. The germline gives CDR1 MNHEY, CDR2 SVGAGI. The CDR3 is 11 residues long. This CDR3 is CASSNGNTIYF.

The chain couples TRBV12-3 or TRBV12-4 to TRBJ1-6; the D gene TCRdb calls, TRBD1, cannot be checked with no DNA. The CDR3 loop spans 13 amino acids. The CDR3 region is CASSPGYNSPLHF.

This chain joins TRBV6-2 or TRBV6-3 and TRBJ1-1. CDR1 and CDR2 (germline): MNHEY, SVGEGT. CDR3 size: 12 residues. The CDR3 region is CASKRVGTEAFF.

The chain uses TRBV20-1 and TRBJ1-4; the D gene TCRdb calls, TRBD1, cannot be checked with no DNA. The CDR3 totals 15 residues. Germline V gene lookup returns CDR1 DFQATT and CDR2 SNEGSKA (reference sequence). This chain's CDR3 is CSARASQGTREKLFF.

The chain has TRBV7-9 and TRBJ1-1; absent DNA, TCRdb's TRBD1 call cannot be checked. Germline V gene lookup returns CDR1 SEHNR and CDR2 FQNEAQ (reference sequence). The CDR3 sequence is 12 residues long. CDR3 in amino acids: CASSSGVGEAFF.

The chain recombines TRBV6-2 or TRBV6-3 with TRBJ2-1; TCRdb indicates TRBD2, and absent DNA this call remains unverified. Germline CDR1 is MNHEY and CDR2 is SVGEGT. CDR3 length: 17 amino acids. The CDR3 protein is CASSPPLFSGVSNEQFF.

The chain couples TRBV5-1 to TRBJ2-3; TCRdb picks TRBD2, but there is no DNA to check that call. Germline V gene data show CDR1 as SGHRS and CDR2 as YFSETQ. This CDR3 contains 16 residues. The CDR3: CASSSGLVRRADTQYF.